What follows is one TCR beta chain and its context. It lacks a known antigen. No much larger clone is present one base from it, and per-base qualities are unavailable. The identical CDR3 is also encoded by other nucleotide sequences in the sample. The time point label here, explained by the study, means: 4 weeks on oral tofacitinib. What the treatment or condition label conveys for this sample: oral pan-JAK inhibitor, 5-10 mg twice daily. Lesional scalp punch biopsies and peripheral blood were obtained from alopecia areata patients. PBMCs were isolated by density centrifugation and stained for CD3, CD4 and CD8, and CD4+ and CD8+ T cells were sorted on a FACSAria. Including the terminal cysteine and phenylalanine, the CDR3 comprises 14 residues. Solely the CDR3 DNA is kept, with 42 bases framed from the first base. The germline V gene (reference sequence) specifies GTSNPN as CDR1 and SVGIG as CDR2. The trim is 2 bases for V and 0 bases for J, with a gap of 5 bases between the germline ends.

The data originate from a study of CD8+ T cells in alopecia areata (dated by TCRdb to the late 2010s). With respect to the entire study: Treated patients were enrolled in an open-label pilot trial of oral tofacitinib, 5 to 10 mg twice daily, for moderate-to-severe alopecia areata. High-throughput TCRbeta sequencing was used to examine T cell clonal expansion in alopecia areata in both the C3H/HeJ mouse model and human patients. Tofacitinib was given for 6 to 18 months, followed by 6 months of follow-up off drug to assess delayed response and recurrence. Patients on tofacitinib were biopsied at baseline and after 4 and 24 weeks of treatment, and several of the patients also had a later scalp biopsy. In treated patients, disease severity was measured using the SALT score, which gives the percentage of scalp surface area affected. Scalp clonality was compared across normal scalp (n=4), patchy alopecia areata scalp (n=8), and alopecia totalis/universalis scalp (n=8). Human TCRbeta sequencing covered scalp tissue and sorted CD4+ and CD8+ peripheral blood T cells from patchy and totalis/universalis alopecia areata patients and healthy controls. RNA came from the PAXgene miRNA kit for fixed scalp, the miRNeasy kit for PBMCs, and the RNeasy kit for mouse skin. TCRbeta CDR3 regions were amplified by immunoSEQ multiplex PCR with 35 Vbeta forward and 13 Jbeta reverse primers.

The investigation overall reported the following: Compared with normal scalp, lesional scalp, particularly in alopecia totalis/universalis, had higher clonality and more expanded CD8+ clones, which suggests antigenic drive. Scalp TCR repertoire analysis is complicated because resident alphabeta T cells in normal human skin are also sequenced, whereas mouse skin is dominated by gammadelta T cells. Shared TCR sequences between patients were less evident than in mice, which may be partly attributable to HLA diversity in the patient population. With tofacitinib, both scalp clonality and the number of expanded CD8+ clones among the top 100 scalp clones went down significantly. Because the treated cohort was small and included a single nonresponder, larger studies are needed to assess links between baseline CD8+ expansion and response. During tofacitinib treatment, many expanded lesional clones remained in scalp and blood, and this persistence may partly explain relapse after treatment is stopped.

Library prep was done by the immunoSEQ multiplex PCR assay. RNA was extracted from all samples and reverse transcribed into cDNA, which served as template for TCR sequencing. SuperScript III was used to make first-strand cDNA, primed with a 2:1 mix of oligo-dT and random hexamers. A synthetic immune receptor repertoire was used to assess amplification bias, and residual bias was removed computationally. The authors processed their data as follows. After raw reads were preprocessed to remove errors, the CDR3 was defined following IMGT conventions as running from the conserved cysteine to phenylalanine. Clonality was computed as 1 minus the Shannon entropy, with the entropy normalized by log2 of the number of productive unique TCRs. Whether scalp clones were CD4 or CD8 was inferred by matching scalp TCRbeta sequences against CD4 and CD8 repertoires sorted from blood. In its TCRdb copy, this immuneACCESS table keeps in-frame sequences only and misses some clones. Where compared with another copy, unresolved V genes explain less than half of these, and the others have no known cause. V and J calls and clone size come straight from that table; D and trimming were deduced from the DNA. Within this sample are about 200,000 clones, with about three fifths of them counted one time only. Of the sample, more than 3.5% falls within the top ten clones.

The rearranged segments are TRBV30 and TRBJ2-6; no D gene is confidently identified. This material consisted of CD4+ T cells sorted from blood, taken at week 4, from a patient treated with tofacitinib. This TCR came from a human donor with alopecia areata. The nucleotide sequence reads TGTGCCTGGAGTAAGGGCTCTGGGGCCAACGTCCTGACTTTC. Its product reads: CAWSKGSGANVLTF. With the portions outside the CDR3 filled from the reference TRBV30 and TRBJ2-6 genes, the complete variable region becomes SQTIHQWPATLVQPVGSPLSLECTVEGTSNPNLYWYRQAAGRGLQLLFYSVGIGQISSEVPQNLSASRPQDRQFILSSKKLLLSDSGFYLCAWSKGSGANVLTFGAGSRLTVL.